This section outlines one TCR beta chain sequence together with its context. This entry belongs to a study of shared T cell receptors in the human thymus. The method was immunoSEQ multiplex PCR; TCRdb's version includes in-frame clones alone and lacks a portion of them. The data contain 700,000 or so clones, approximately 83% of them singletons. The CDR3 is 18 residues long. The germline V and J ends were trimmed by 6 bases and 7 bases, with 30 bases remaining between them. The germline CDR1 and CDR2 sequences are SNHLY and FYNNEI. These data were also filed under a second study, of human thymus T cells. From that report: Healthy Finnish infants undergoing corrective surgery for congenital heart defects provided the donor material. Resected material from corrective heart surgery provided the thymus tissue analysed. Repertoires from thymus and blood appeared to show biased V and J gene usage. Overlap was high between thymic repertoires from unrelated individuals, as reported in related research.

The chain employs TRBV2 and TRBJ2-5, with no clear D. The sequenced sample was thymocytes. The clonotype was recovered from a girl less than two years old with a congenital heart defect. The chain's CDR3 is CASRGTLTWHPKSGTQYF. CDR3 coding DNA: TGTGCCAGCAGGGGTACGTTGACGTGGCACCCCAAGTCGGGGACCCAGTACTTC.